Reported below is one T cell receptor (beta chain). Its antigen is still unknown. In the PCR, 60 Vbeta and 13 Jbeta primers were used. Profiled with immunoSEQ multiplex PCR; TCRdb holds only in-frame clones, not every one. The table has 99,000 or so clones, 9.5% to 15% seen once. The data belong to a study of cytomegalovirus exposure and HLA in healthy donors. Whole-study findings and limits: Cytomegalovirus association was assigned to about 180 TCR beta chains. Later on, a genetic analysis was performed. It linked a missense variant in DCLRE1C with V- and J-gene trimming of TCR beta.

V was shortened by 6 bases and J by 4 bases, with 9 bases between the two germline ends. The germline CDR1 and CDR2 sequences are LNHDA and SQIVND (reference sequence). The CDR3 totals 12 residues. This sequence was found in a man aged 35 to 55 in good health and CMV-seropositive. The sequenced sample was PBMCs. This sequence joins TRBV19 and TRBJ2-5; D perhaps matches TRBD1 (6 bases). As DNA, the CDR3 is TGTGCCAGTAGCGCAGGGGCAGAGACCCAGTACTTC. Translating it yields CASSAGAETQYF.